These 20 T cell receptor beta chains came from one sample sequenced in a study of cytomegalovirus exposure and HLA in healthy donors. A multiplex PCR was run with 60 Vbeta primers and 13 Jbeta primers. Profiling relied on immunoSEQ multiplex PCR, and the TCRdb table lists in-frame clones only, not all of them. The sample holds over 200,000 clones; around 80% are singletons and the top ten take 2.7%. Input material: PBMCs. Receptors originate from a woman between 55 and 75 years old in good health and CMV-seropositive.

The gene calls are TRBV5-4 and TRBJ1-1, with 7 bases that match TRBD1. The germline V gene encodes CDR1 SGHNT and CDR2 YYREEE (reference sequence). There are 14 residues in the CDR3. Germline trimming cut 3 bases from V and 4 bases from J; bases unmatched to any gene: 6. The CDR3 loop reads CASSSQGQGTEAFF. CDR3 nucleotides: TGTGCCAGCAGCTCACAGGGGCAGGGCACTGAAGCTTTCTTT.

CDR3 protein: CASSPSGAVLGTQYF. The CDR3 bases are TGTGCCAGCAGCCCTAGCGGGGCCGTCTTGGGGACCCAGTACTTC. The chain employs TRBV7-2 and TRBJ2-5; 9 nucleotides align to TRBD2. The length of the CDR3 is 15 residues. Germline CDR1 reads SGHTA; CDR2 reads FQGNSA. V was clipped by 5 bases and J by 7 bases; unmatched bases: 11.

This clone has a handful of counts. The rearrangement links TRBV2 to TRBJ2-1, with D perhaps TRBD1 (5 bases). Trimming took 9 bases from V and 4 from J, leaving 16 bases between them. The CDR3 loop spans 14 amino acids. Germline CDR1 and CDR2: SNHLY and FYNNEI. CDR3 in amino acids: CASRQRTSYNEQFF. In DNA, the CDR3 is TGTGCCAGTAGGCAACGGACATCGTACAATGAGCAGTTCTTC.

V gene TRBV6-5 combines with J gene TRBJ1-1; possible D gene TRBD1, 6 bases. This CDR3 region has 13 residues. CDR1 and CDR2 (germline): MNHEY, SVGAGI. Trimming removed 7 bases at V and 7 bases at J, with 16 bases between. CDR3 in amino acids: CASTRSGAVEAFF. CDR3 nucleotides: TGTGCCAGCACCAGATCAGGGGCGGTTGAAGCTTTCTTT.

The chain uses TRBV7-2 and TRBJ1-3; no firm D call. Germline V gives CDR1 SGHTA, CDR2 FQGNSA. The CDR3 covers 12 residues. With 2 bases removed from V and 10 bases from J, the gap between germline ends came to 9 bases. This chain's CDR3 is CASSLTFDTIYF. The CDR3 DNA reads TGTGCCAGCAGCTTAACTTTCGATACCATATATTTT.

The chain links TRBV18 to TRBJ1-2; D possibly corresponds to TRBD1 (5 bases). Germline CDR1 and CDR2: KGHSH and LQKENI. With 6 bases removed from V and 2 bases from J, the gap between germline ends came to 7 bases. The length of the CDR3 is 12 residues. The CDR3: CASSTDNYGYTF. The CDR3, as DNA: TGTGCCAGCTCGACAGACAACTATGGCTACACCTTC.

V gene TRBV4-3 combines with J gene TRBJ1-4; 10 bases agree with TRBD1. With V trimmed by 0 bases and J by 8 bases, 3 bases remained unmatched. The CDR3 is made up of 15 amino acids. Germline CDR1 reads LGHNA; CDR2 reads YSLEER. The CDR3 DNA sequence: TGCGCCAGCAGCCAAGAGGGGACAGGGGACGAAAAACTGTTTTTT. It codes for CASSQEGTGDEKLFF.

The rearrangement links TRBV5-6 to TRBJ2-3; D call uncertain. CDR3 size: 12 residues. Per germline, CDR1 SGHDT and CDR2 YYEEEE. The V end was cut by 0 bases, the J end by 4 bases, with 3 bases between. Here the CDR3 reads CASSLGADTQYF. The CDR3 DNA sequence: TGTGCCAGCAGCTTGGGAGCAGATACGCAGTATTTT. Full variable domain (missing parts from reference TRBV5-6 and TRBJ2-3): DAGVTQSPTHLIKTRGQQVTLRCSPKSGHDTVSWYQQALGQGPQFIFQYYEEEERQRGNFPDRFSGHQFPNYSSELNVNALLLGDSALYLCASSLGADTQYFGPGTRLTVL.

The chain recombines TRBV19 with TRBJ2-7, with D possibly matching TRBD2 (6 bases). Germline V gene sequence: CDR1 LNHDA, CDR2 SQIVND (reference sequence). Between the trimmed V and J ends, which lost 4 bases and 2 bases, there was a span of 9 bases. The CDR3 runs 13 residues. The CDR3 DNA reads TGTGCCAGTAGTAACGCGGGAACCTACGAGCAGTACTTC. Amino acid sequence: CASSNAGTYEQYF.

The chain is built from TRBV2 and TRBJ2-1; D is unclear. V shed 6 bases and J shed 2 bases, with 5 bases lying between them. The germline CDR1 and CDR2 sequences are SNHLY and FYNNEI. The CDR3 length is 12 residues. The CDR3, as DNA: TGTGCCAGCAGCAGGCCCTACAATGAGCAGTTCTTC. Translating it yields CASSRPYNEQFF. The variable domain in full, with the rest retrieved from reference TRBV2 and TRBJ2-1, is EPEVTQTPSHQVTQMGQEVILRCVPISNHLYFYWYRQILGQKVEFLVSFYNNEISEKSEIFDDQFSVERPDGSNFTLKIRSTKLEDSAMYFCASSRPYNEQFFGPGTRLTVL.

This sequence joins TRBV6-5 and TRBJ2-3, with a possible D match to TRBD1 (6 bases). The CDR3 covers 15 residues. Germline CDR1 MNHEY, CDR2 SVGAGI. The V end was cut by 4 bases, the J end by 3 bases, with 14 bases between. CDR3 sequence: CASSFTGHGTDTQYF. Written as DNA, the CDR3 is TGTGCCAGCAGTTTTACAGGGCACGGGACAGATACGCAGTATTTT.

This chain links TRBV9 with TRBJ2-1; D may be TRBD2 (6 bases). CDR1 is SGDLS, CDR2 YYNGEE, per germline. The length of the CDR3 is 16 residues. Trimming took 5 bases from V and 7 from J, leaving 22 bases between them. CDR3 in DNA: TGTGCCAGCAGTATCGGGGAGGTGGGCGCCGAAAATGAGCAGTTCTTC. It is translated as CASSIGEVGAENEQFF.

This chain connects TRBV5-4 to TRBJ2-5; 8 bases fit TRBD1. V shed 4 bases, J shed 5 bases, and the junction held 10 bases outside the gene matches. Germline CDR1 is SGHNT and CDR2 is YYREEE (reference sequence). The length of the CDR3 is 15 residues. The CDR3 DNA is TGTGCCAGCAGCCTTCCAGGGGGCGCGCGGGAGACCCAGTACTTC. Translating gives CASSLPGGARETQYF.

This chain connects TRBV6-1 to TRBJ1-5, with 9 bases lining up with TRBD1. The CDR3 loop spans 14 amino acids. J lost 6 bases, V lost 4 bases, and 4 bases had no gene match. Per the germline V gene, CDR1 is MNHNS and CDR2 is SASEGT. This chain's CDR3 is CASSGQGDSQPQHF. Here the CDR3 DNA reads TGTGCCAGCAGTGGACAGGGGGATAGTCAGCCCCAGCATTTT.

This sequence joins TRBV7-2 and TRBJ2-2; 10 nucleotides match TRBD2. J was trimmed by 5 bases and V by 0 bases; bases with no gene match: 9. This CDR3 is built from 18 residues. Germline values: CDR1 SGHTA, CDR2 FQGNSA. This CDR3 is CASSLAPVLAGSTGELFF. CDR3 DNA: TGTGCCAGCAGCTTAGCCCCCGTACTAGCGGGGTCTACCGGGGAGCTGTTTTTT.

This chain joins TRBV25-1 and TRBJ1-2, with TRBD1 matching over 8 bases. CDR1 and CDR2 from the germline V gene are MGHDK and SYGVNS. The CDR3 sequence is 13 residues long. Trimming cost V 6 bases and J 3 bases; bases outside gene matches: 3. The CDR3 DNA reads TGTGCCAGCAGGGGACAGGACCACTATGGCTACACCTTC. This translates into CASRGQDHYGYTF.

The rearrangement joins TRBV4-1 to TRBJ1-1, with 8 bases that match TRBD1. Trimming removed 4 bases from V and 0 bases from J; junction bases left unmatched: 7. The germline gives CDR1 MGHRA, CDR2 YSYEKL. The CDR3 sequence is 16 residues long. CDR3 bases: TGCGCCAGCAGCCGCGGACAGGGTCCTATGAACACTGAAGCTTTCTTT. It encodes CASSRGQGPMNTEAFF.

The table lists this clone with a few counts. The CDR3 region is CASGRGGQNEKLFF. CDR3 nucleotide sequence: TGTGCCAGCGGCCGCGGGGGGCAGAATGAAAAACTGTTTTTT. The rearrangement uses TRBV5-5 and TRBJ1-4; possibly TRBD1 for D (6 bases). The CDR3 runs 14 residues. CDR1 and CDR2 (germline): SGHKS, YYEKEE (reference sequence). Trimming removed 7 bases at V and 5 bases at J, with 15 bases between. The full variable domain, with the rest looked up from reference TRBV5-5 and TRBJ1-4, is DAGVTQSPTHLIKTRGQQVTLRCSPISGHKSVSWYQQVLGQGPQFIFQYYEKEERGRGNFPDRFSARQFPNYSSELNVNALLLGDSALYLCASGRGGQNEKLFFGSGTQLSVL.

The chain employs TRBV7-2 and TRBJ1-2; the D gene is possibly TRBD1 (5 bases). Trimming stripped 5 bases from V and 3 bases from J, with 10 bases between. The CDR3 length is 13 residues. CDR1 is SGHTA and CDR2 is FQGNSA in the germline V gene. The DNA for the CDR3 is TGTGCCAGCAGCCAGGGACTATACTATGGCTACACCTTC. Amino acid sequence: CASSQGLYYGYTF.

This clone appeared a single time. The CDR3 DNA is TGCGCCAGCAAGGTTCCAGGGTCCACTGAAGCTTTCTTT. The encoded protein is CASKVPGSTEAFF. V is TRBV4-1 and J is TRBJ1-1; D possibly corresponds to TRBD1 (5 bases). Germline V gene data show CDR1 as MGHRA and CDR2 as YSYEKL. This CDR3 has 13 amino acids. V lost 7 bases and J 4 bases, leaving 13 bases between the germline ends.